The 6 T cell receptor beta chains below all came from one sample that was sequenced in a study of shared clonotypes between healthy human individuals. This table comes from immunoSEQ multiplex PCR, and its TCRdb copy is limited to in-frame clones, with some not included. Of 2 million or so clones listed, over 85% are singletons. Sample: naive CD4+ T cells sorted from blood. This sample's subset: CD45RA+ positively selected. Receptor source: a man between 18 and 35 years old in good health.

The chain has TRBV11-2 and TRBJ2-7; a weak D match, TRBD2 (6 bases). In germline, CDR1 is SGHAT, CDR2 FQNNGV. This CDR3 has 14 residues. Between the trimmed V and J ends, which lost 3 bases and 5 bases, there was a span of 14 bases. The CDR3 DNA sequence: TGTGCCAGCAGCTTTGGCGGGGCGTCCAACGAGCAGTACTTC. Translation: CASSFGGASNEQYF.

For the CDR3, the DNA is TGTGCCAGCAGTTTGAATAGCGGACAGGGGAATAGCTACGAGCAGTACTTC. Its protein is CASSLNSGQGNSYEQYF. This chain joins TRBV5-5 and TRBJ2-7, with TRBD1 identical over 9 bases. With V trimmed by 5 bases and J by 3 bases, 15 bases remained unmatched. The CDR3 spans 17 residues. Germline lookup yields CDR1 SGHKS and CDR2 YYEKEE (reference sequence).

This clone was seen just once. The chain uses TRBV6-6 and TRBJ2-4; a possible D gene is TRBD2 (6 bases). Germline V gene sequence: CDR1 MNHNY, CDR2 SVGAGI (reference sequence). The germline V and J ends were trimmed by 5 bases and 0 bases, with 8 bases remaining between them. There are 14 residues in the CDR3. CDR3 DNA sequence: TGTGCCAGCAGTGCAGCGGGAGCCAAAAACATTCAGTACTTC. Its protein product is CASSAAGAKNIQYF.

The CDR3, as DNA: TGTGCCATCAGTGGGGAAGGCTCCTACGAGCAGTACTTC. This sequence encodes CAISGEGSYEQYF. The chain is built from TRBV10-3 and TRBJ2-7, with D hard to call. The CDR3 is 13 amino acids. CDR1 is ENHRY and CDR2 is SYGVKD in the germline V gene. Between the trimmed V and J ends, which lost 4 bases and 0 bases, there was a span of 7 bases.

The V and J genes are TRBV2 and TRBJ2-3; D remains ambiguous. This CDR3 is built from 14 residues. Trimming removed 5 bases at V and 5 bases at J, with 14 bases between. Looked up from germline, CDR1 is SNHLY and CDR2 is FYNNEI. The CDR3 protein is CASSRTSGQDTQYF. Here the CDR3 DNA reads TGTGCCAGCAGTAGGACCTCCGGGCAAGATACGCAGTATTTT.

V gene TRBV6-1 combines with J gene TRBJ2-5, with 7 positions matching TRBD1. Germline assignment: CDR1 MNHNS and CDR2 SASEGT. This CDR3 has 13 amino acids. Trimming removed 6 bases from V and 2 bases from J; junction bases left unmatched: 3. The CDR3 nucleotides read TGTGCCAGCAGAGAGACAGGGCAAGAGACCCAGTACTTC. Translated: CASRETGQETQYF.